This TCR beta chain was recorded in a study of CD8+ T cells in alopecia areata (dated by TCRdb to between 2017 and 2018). In the study overall: In both human patients and the C3H/HeJ mouse model, the study applied high-throughput TCRbeta sequencing to look at T cell clonal expansion in alopecia areata. Scalp tissue and sorted CD4+ and CD8+ peripheral blood T cells from patchy and totalis/universalis alopecia areata patients and from healthy controls were covered by human TCRbeta sequencing. Scalp clonality was compared among normal scalp (n=4), patchy alopecia areata scalp (n=8), and alopecia totalis/universalis scalp (n=8). TCRbeta CDR3 regions were amplified by immunoSEQ multiplex PCR using 35 Vbeta forward and 13 Jbeta reverse primers. RNA was obtained with the PAXgene miRNA kit for fixed scalp, the miRNeasy kit for PBMCs, and the RNeasy kit for mouse skin. What the study reported, not specific to this receptor: Unlike mouse skin, where gammadelta T cells dominate, normal human skin contains resident alphabeta T cells that get sequenced too, which complicates analysis of the scalp TCR repertoire. Shared TCR sequences between patients were less evident than in mice, which may be partly attributable to HLA diversity in the patient population. Compared with normal scalp, lesional scalp had higher clonality and more expanded CD8+ clones, particularly in alopecia totalis/universalis, a pattern that suggests antigenic drive.

About this clone itself: Its recognized antigen is unknown. Base qualities were left out, and no much larger clone turns up one base away.

Library preparation employed the immunoSEQ multiplex PCR assay. For TCR sequencing, RNA was extracted from every sample and reverse transcribed into cDNA to serve as template. SuperScript III was used for first-strand cDNA synthesis, primed with a 2:1 mix of oligo-dT and random hexamers. A synthetic immune receptor repertoire was used to gauge amplification bias, and whatever bias remained was removed computationally. In the authors' own workflow: Raw reads were preprocessed to remove errors, and CDR3 was defined by IMGT conventions from the conserved cysteine to phenylalanine. Clonality was computed as 1 minus the Shannon entropy, with the entropy normalized by log2 of the number of productive unique TCRs. CD4 or CD8 identity of scalp clones was inferred by cross-referencing scalp TCRbeta sequences with sorted blood CD4 and CD8 repertoires. Sourced from immuneACCESS, this table was stored by TCRdb with only in-frame sequences that have V and J called. A share of the clones is absent; for the studies checked, an unresolved V gene accounts for under half, and the remainder has no known explanation. The V and J calls and clone size are taken from that table; D and trimming were inferred from the DNA. This sample lists 120,000 or so clones; about 60% were detected once. Of the sample, about 3% falls within the top ten clones.

The CDR3 contains 13 residues, cysteine and phenylalanine counted. The only DNA kept is the CDR3, 39 bases in frame from the first base. Cut back by 1 base and 7 bases, the V and J ends lie 10 bases apart. CDR1 and CDR2 were assigned from the germline V gene as MGHRA and YSYEKL. PBMCs were isolated by density centrifugation and stained for CD3, CD4 and CD8, after which CD4+ and CD8+ T cells were sorted on a FACSAria. Scalp biopsies and blood samples were obtained from unaffected controls. This receptor was obtained from a human donor in good health. The specimen sequenced was CD4+ T cells sorted from blood. The rearranged segments are TRBV4-1 and TRBJ1-1; TRBD1 could be the D gene, as 5 bases match. For the CDR3, the sequence is CASSQGDLGEAFF. The nucleotide sequence reads TGCGCCAGCAGCCAAGGGGACTTAGGTGAAGCTTTCTTT.